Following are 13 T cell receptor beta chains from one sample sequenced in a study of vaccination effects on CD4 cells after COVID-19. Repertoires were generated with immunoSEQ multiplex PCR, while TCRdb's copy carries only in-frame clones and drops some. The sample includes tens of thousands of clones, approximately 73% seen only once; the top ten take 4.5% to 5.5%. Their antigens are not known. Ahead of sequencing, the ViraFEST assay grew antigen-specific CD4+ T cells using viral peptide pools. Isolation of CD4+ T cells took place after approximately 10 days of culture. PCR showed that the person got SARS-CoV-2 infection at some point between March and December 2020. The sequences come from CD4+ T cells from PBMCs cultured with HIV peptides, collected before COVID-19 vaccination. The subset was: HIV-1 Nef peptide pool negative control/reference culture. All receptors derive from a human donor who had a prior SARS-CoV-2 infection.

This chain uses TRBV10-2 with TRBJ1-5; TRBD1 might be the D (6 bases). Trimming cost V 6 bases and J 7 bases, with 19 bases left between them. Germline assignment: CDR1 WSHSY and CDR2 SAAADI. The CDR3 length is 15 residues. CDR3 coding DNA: TGCGCCAGCAGCTATAGGGGGGGTAATGGCCAGCCCCAGCATTTT. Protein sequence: CASSYRGGNGQPQHF.

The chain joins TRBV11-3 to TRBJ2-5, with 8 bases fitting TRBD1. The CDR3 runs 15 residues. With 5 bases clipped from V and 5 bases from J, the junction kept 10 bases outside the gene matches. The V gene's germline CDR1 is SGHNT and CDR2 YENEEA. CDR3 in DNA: TGTGCCAGCAGCCCCTGGACAGGGACGGGGGAGACCCAGTACTTC. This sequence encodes CASSPWTGTGETQYF.

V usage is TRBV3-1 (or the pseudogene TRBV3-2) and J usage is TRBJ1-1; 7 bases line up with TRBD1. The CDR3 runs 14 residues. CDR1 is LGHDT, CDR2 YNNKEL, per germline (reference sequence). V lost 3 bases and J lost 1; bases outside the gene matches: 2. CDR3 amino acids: CASSQGTANTEAFF. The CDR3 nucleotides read TGTGCCAGCAGCCAGGGGACAGCGAACACTGAAGCTTTCTTT.

CDR3 loop: CASSYSFEFGANVLTF. The CDR3 nucleotides are TGTGCCAGCAGTTACTCATTCGAGTTTGGGGCCAACGTCCTGACTTTC. V and J are TRBV6-5 and TRBJ2-6, with D unclear. V was pared by 0 bases and J by 3 bases, with 9 bases between. Per germline, CDR1 MNHEY and CDR2 SVGAGI. This CDR3 is built from 16 residues.

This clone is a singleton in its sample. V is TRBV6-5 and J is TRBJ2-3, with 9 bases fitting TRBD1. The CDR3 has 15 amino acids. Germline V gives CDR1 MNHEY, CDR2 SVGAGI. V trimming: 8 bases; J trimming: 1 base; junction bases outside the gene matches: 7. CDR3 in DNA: TGTGCCAGCTGGCCTACAGGGGGCGGCACAGATACGCAGTATTTT. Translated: CASWPTGGGTDTQYF.

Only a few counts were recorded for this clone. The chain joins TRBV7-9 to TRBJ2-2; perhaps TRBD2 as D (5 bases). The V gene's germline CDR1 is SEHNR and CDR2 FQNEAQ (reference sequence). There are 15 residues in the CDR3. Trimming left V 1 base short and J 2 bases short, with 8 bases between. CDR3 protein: CASSLGLANTGELFF. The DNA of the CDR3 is TGTGCCAGCAGCTTAGGGCTAGCTAACACCGGGGAGCTGTTTTTT. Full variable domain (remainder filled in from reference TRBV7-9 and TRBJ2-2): DTGVSQNPRHKITKRGQNVTFRCDPISEHNRLYWYRQTLGQGPEFLTYFQNEAQLEKSRLLSDRFSAERPKGSFSTLEIQRTEQGDSAMYLCASSLGLANTGELFFGEGSRLTVL.

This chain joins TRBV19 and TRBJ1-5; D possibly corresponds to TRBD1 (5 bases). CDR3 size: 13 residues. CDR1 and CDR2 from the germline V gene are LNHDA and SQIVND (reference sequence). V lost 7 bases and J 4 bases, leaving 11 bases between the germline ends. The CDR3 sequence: CASIGGWNQPQHF. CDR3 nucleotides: TGTGCCAGTATCGGGGGTTGGAATCAGCCCCAGCATTTT.

DNA for the CDR3: TGTGCCAGCAGCCAATTTTGGGGACAGGGGGCTTTTTACGAGCAGTACTTC. It translates to CASSQFWGQGAFYEQYF. The chain carries TRBV4-2 and TRBJ2-7; the match to TRBD1 covers 12 bases. Germline V gene data show CDR1 as LGHNA and CDR2 as YNFKEQ. The CDR3 consists of 17 residues. Unmatched junction bases numbered 9, after V lost 2 bases and J lost 4 bases.

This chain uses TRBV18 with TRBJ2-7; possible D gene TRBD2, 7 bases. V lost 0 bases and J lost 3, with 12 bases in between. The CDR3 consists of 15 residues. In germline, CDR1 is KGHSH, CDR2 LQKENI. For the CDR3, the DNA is TGTGCCAGCTCACCACCCTCGGGGGGCAGCTACGAGCAGTACTTC. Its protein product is CASSPPSGGSYEQYF.

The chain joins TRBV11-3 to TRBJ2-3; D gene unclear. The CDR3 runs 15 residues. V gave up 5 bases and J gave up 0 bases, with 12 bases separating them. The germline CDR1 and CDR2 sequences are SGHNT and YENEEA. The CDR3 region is CASSPGRTSTDTQYF. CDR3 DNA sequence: TGTGCCAGCAGCCCCGGACGTACTAGCACAGATACGCAGTATTTT.

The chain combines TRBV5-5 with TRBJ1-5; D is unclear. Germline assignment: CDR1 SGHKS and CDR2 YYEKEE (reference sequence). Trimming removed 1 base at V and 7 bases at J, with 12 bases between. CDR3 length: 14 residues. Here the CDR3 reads CASSLPPYGQPQHF. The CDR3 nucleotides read TGTGCCAGCAGCTTGCCCCCGTACGGCCAGCCCCAGCATTTT.

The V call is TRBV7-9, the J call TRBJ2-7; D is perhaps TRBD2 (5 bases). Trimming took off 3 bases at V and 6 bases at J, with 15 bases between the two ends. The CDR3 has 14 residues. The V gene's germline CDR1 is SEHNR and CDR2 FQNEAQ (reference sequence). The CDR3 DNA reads TGTGCCAGCAGCTTTACTAGTACCCCCGGCGAGCAGTACTTC. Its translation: CASSFTSTPGEQYF.

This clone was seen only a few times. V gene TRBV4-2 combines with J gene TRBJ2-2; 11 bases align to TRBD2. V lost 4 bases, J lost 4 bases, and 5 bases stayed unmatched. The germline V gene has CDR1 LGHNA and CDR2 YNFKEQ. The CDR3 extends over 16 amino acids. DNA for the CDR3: TGTGCCAGCAGCCCGAGACTAGCGGGGATCACCGGGGAGCTGTTTTTT. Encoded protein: CASSPRLAGITGELFF.